This is a list of T cell receptor beta chains from one sample in a study of Ad26.COV2.S vaccination and SARS-CoV-2 variants. The protocol was immunoSEQ multiplex PCR, while the TCRdb copy is restricted to in-frame clones and leaves out a portion. This sample has about 480,000 clones, with around 88% found just once. The material sequenced was peripheral blood, taken in a trial of Ad26.COV2.S vaccine versus placebo. The source of these receptors is a person aged 18-65 years who received the Ad26.COV2.S COVID-19 vaccine or a placebo. Both conserved end residues are part of each CDR3. The D gene is left open where the match is weak. Rows may omit the clone size; those that give it use once, few, many or a size class.

few	.	TRBV5-4	TRBJ2-7	TGTGCCAGCAGCTTGGATGTCGGACCCTACGAGCAGTACTTC	CASSLDVGPYEQYF
.	.	TRBV6-6	TRBJ2-5	TGTGCCAGCAGCCCCTCGACGGTCCAAGAGACCCAGTACTTC	CASSPSTVQETQYF
.	TRBD2	TRBV28	TRBJ2-2	TGTGCCACCTTAGCGGGCCTGCTTAGCACCGGGGAGCTGTTTTTT	CATLAGLLSTGELFF
.	TRBD2	TRBV3-1/TRBV3-2	TRBJ2-3	TGTGCCAGCAGCCCTAGCGGGACTACCACAGATACGCAGTATTTT	CASSPSGTTTDTQYF
.	.	TRBV28	TRBJ1-1	TGTGCCAGCAGGCGGGGTGAAGCTTTCTTT	CASRRGEAFF
.	TRBD1	TRBV28	TRBJ2-7	TGTGCCAGCAGGACGGGACAGTGGTACGAGCAGTACTTC	CASRTGQWYEQYF
many	TRBD1	TRBV5-8	TRBJ1-6	TGTGCCAGCAGCTTGGGGGGACAGGGGTCATCACCCCTCCACTTT	CASSLGGQGSSPLHF
.	TRBD1	TRBV18	TRBJ1-2	TGTGCCAGCTCACCACCGAGGGGGCCACGGACGAACTATGGCTACACCTTC	CASSPPRGPRTNYGYTF
.	.	TRBV11-2	TRBJ2-7	TGTGCCAGCAGCTTAGGTGTCGGGACCACCTACGAGCAGTACTTC	CASSLGVGTTYEQYF
.	.	TRBV4-2	TRBJ2-2	TGTGCCAGCAGCCCCCTTGAGGCCGGGGAGCTGTTTTTT	CASSPLEAGELFF
.	.	TRBV7-2	TRBJ1-2	TGTGCCAGCAGCTTAAACAACGGCTACACCTTC	CASSLNNGYTF
.	.	TRBV9	TRBJ2-4	TGTGCCAGCAGCCCCATGGGGCAGTTGGGGAACATTCAGTACTTC	CASSPMGQLGNIQYF
.	.	TRBV28	TRBJ2-7	TGTGCCAGCAGTTTACTGGGGGGAGACAACGAGCAGTACTTC	CASSLLGGDNEQYF
.	TRBD1	TRBV27	TRBJ2-5	TGTGCCAGCAGTTTACTACAAAGGGGGCGCAGGGAGACCCAGTACTTC	CASSLLQRGRRETQYF
.	.	TRBV30	TRBJ1-1	TGTGCCTGGAGTTTTTCTTATGGTACTGAAGCTTTCTTT	CAWSFSYGTEAFF
once	.	TRBV6-5	TRBJ1-1	TGTGCCAGCAGTACGGCTCTGGGAAACACTGAAGCTTTCTTT	CASSTALGNTEAFF
.	TRBD1	TRBV4-3	TRBJ2-6	TGCGCCAGCAGCCAACGGGCAGGGGGCTATCGTGCGGCCAACGTCCTGACTTTC	CASSQRAGGYRAANVLTF
.	.	TRBV10-3	TRBJ2-1	TGTGCCATCAGTGTGGGAGTGCCTGGGGGCAATGAGCAGTTCTTC	CAISVGVPGGNEQFF
.	.	TRBV27	TRBJ1-6	TGTGCCAGCACTTCGATCCCATTTAATTCACCCCTCCACTTT	CASTSIPFNSPLHF
.	.	TRBV9	TRBJ2-1	TGTGCCAGCAGCGCCGGAGAGAATGAGCAGTTCTTC	CASSAGENEQFF
.	.	TRBV4-1	TRBJ1-1	TGCGCCAGCAGCCAAGATAATGTTCGGGGAACTGAAGCTTTCTTT	CASSQDNVRGTEAFF
.	TRBD2	TRBV15	TRBJ2-1	TGTGCCACCAGCAGGGGGTTAGCGGGGAATGAGCAGTTCTTC	CATSRGLAGNEQFF
.	.	TRBV5-1	TRBJ2-7	TGCGCCAGCAGCTTGGAAGGCGGCATCTCCTACGAGCAGTACTTC	CASSLEGGISYEQYF
.	.	TRBV4-1	TRBJ2-7	TGCGCCAGCCCCCCCAGGGACCATCCCTACGAGCAGTACTTC	CASPPRDHPYEQYF